This TCR beta chain comes out of a study of T cells in Graves' hyperthyroidism and ophthalmopathy. The CDR3 spans 17 residues. CDR1 is MNHNS and CDR2 is SASEGT in the germline V gene. V dropped 9 bases and J dropped 0; count of bases not matched to a gene: 9. Disease duration under 2 months; hyperthyroidism patients were aged 18 to 65. RNA transcripts were the template for amplifying TCR beta CDR3 regions. In the first-round RT-PCR of the TCR CDR3, the HTBI primer set was used. Via MiXCR, TCRdb re-called the multiplex PCR reads, giving one row per CDR3 protein. Seen here are under 650,000 distinct CDR3 sequences, roughly 17% observed once, and the top ten hold 3.8%. This clonotype was seen only a few times.

J is TRBJ2-6 and V is TRBV6-1; TRBD2 agrees at 9 bases. The material sequenced was blood. This TCR was recovered from a woman aged 30 to 39 with Graves' hyperthyroidism. The CDR3 DNA is TGTGCCAGTAAGACGACTAGCGGAAGCTCTGGGGCCAACGTCCTGACTTTC. Amino acid sequence: CASKTTSGSSGANVLTF.